Each of the 14 T cell receptor beta chains below was sequenced from the same sample in a study of CD8 T cells in Susac syndrome (dated by TCRdb to about 2019). Libraries were constructed by the immunoSEQ multiplex PCR assay. RNA was extracted using the RNeasy kit, and about 0.5 to 1 ug of the RNA was reverse transcribed with random hexamers. The public sequencing data were trimmed at Q25 with fastp and processed into clonotypes with MiXCR by TCRdb, which kept only in-frame beta chains. Rows with a matching CDR3 protein are joined into one entry that keeps the most common DNA and genes. This sample gives 210,000 or so distinct CDR3 sequences in total; approximately 94% of them show up just once. Of the sample, over 0.15% is held by the ten largest clones. The source material was CD4+ T cells from PBMCs. These TCRs come from a human donor with Susac syndrome.

CDR3 bases: TGTGCCAGCAGCCTCCTCCTAGCGGGGGGCCTCGGGGAGCTGTTTTTT. Translating it yields CASSLLLAGGLGELFF. The chain uses TRBV6-2 or TRBV6-3 and TRBJ2-2; 11 bases map to TRBD2. The CDR3 extends over 16 amino acids. Germline values: CDR1 MNHEY, CDR2 SVGEGT. V lost 6 bases to trimming and J lost 7 bases; unmatched junction nucleotides: 10.

The rearrangement uses TRBV6-5 and TRBJ2-2, with D perhaps matching TRBD1 (6 bases). The germline V gene has CDR1 MNHEY and CDR2 SVGAGI. V dropped 4 bases and J dropped 0 bases, with 15 bases sitting between them. The CDR3 runs 17 residues. CDR3 sequence: CASSSISGATNTGELFF. Written as DNA, the CDR3 is TGTGCCAGCAGTTCCATTTCAGGGGCCACGAACACCGGGGAGCTGTTTTTT.

This clonotype was recorded only once. The chain carries TRBV7-2 and TRBJ2-7; no definite D call. CDR3 length equals 13 residues. V was shortened by 1 base and J by 6 bases, with 10 bases between the two germline ends. The V gene's germline CDR1 is SGHTA and CDR2 FQGNSA. The CDR3 region has the DNA TGTGCCAGCAGCTTAGACCTGAAGAGCGAGCAGTACTTC. The encoded protein is CASSLDLKSEQYF.

J is TRBJ1-5 and V is TRBV7-2; perhaps TRBD1 as D (6 bases). Germline-derived CDR1 and CDR2 are SGHTA and FQGNSA. The ends were cut back, 7 bases at V and 4 bases at J, with 14 bases in the middle. The CDR3 has 14 residues. The DNA for the CDR3 is TGTGCCAGCACAACTACAGGGAGAAATCAGCCCCAGCATTTT. Translated, it gives CASTTTGRNQPQHF.

The chain recombines TRBV11-3 with TRBJ1-6; no clear D. Trimming stripped 1 base from V and 10 bases from J, with 14 bases between. The germline V gene encodes CDR1 SGHNT and CDR2 YENEEA. CDR3 size: 15 residues. The CDR3: CASSLGAGPGSPLHF. CDR3 DNA: TGTGCCAGCAGCTTAGGGGCCGGGCCGGGCTCACCCCTCCACTTT.

This chain joins TRBV5-1 and TRBJ2-5, with D unresolved. Trimming shortened V by 4 bases and J by 2 bases, and 12 bases separated the two germline ends. The CDR3 runs to 14 residues. Germline values: CDR1 SGHRS, CDR2 YFSETQ. For the CDR3, the DNA is TGCGCCAGCAGCAGATATGGTGGGCAAGAGACCCAGTACTTC. It specifies CASSRYGGQETQYF.

The chain uses TRBV6-1 and TRBJ2-7, with D perhaps matching TRBD1 or TRBD2 (5 bases each). The V end was cut by 7 bases, the J end by 4 bases, with 20 bases between. This CDR3 comprises 15 residues. In germline, CDR1 is MNHNS, CDR2 SASEGT. For the CDR3, the DNA is TGTGCCAGCACAACGGGACCCATGTACCCATACGAGCAGTACTTC. Translated, it gives CASTTGPMYPYEQYF.

The CDR3 region is CASRAGVQNYGYTF. In nucleotides, the CDR3 is TGTGCCAGCAGGGCCGGGGTCCAAAACTATGGCTACACCTTC. This sequence joins TRBV27 and TRBJ1-2; D gene ambiguous. CDR1 and CDR2 from the germline V gene are MNHEY and SMNVEV (reference sequence). CDR3 length: 14 residues. Trimming pared 6 bases from V and 2 bases from J, leaving 13 bases between.

This chain links TRBV27 with TRBJ1-5, with D maybe TRBD1 (6 bases). From germline, CDR1 is MNHEY and CDR2 SMNVEV (reference sequence). Trimming removed 5 bases at V and 1 base at J, with 18 bases between. The CDR3 runs 17 residues. The CDR3 DNA is TGTGCCAGCAGTCCCCGCGTCCGGACAGCCAGCAATCAGCCCCAGCATTTT. Residues: CASSPRVRTASNQPQHF.

This clonotype appeared once. The rearrangement joins TRBV24-1 to TRBJ1-1; D gene unclear. Germline V gene data show CDR1 as KGHDR and CDR2 as SFDVKD. The CDR3 runs 13 residues. V was trimmed by 5 bases and J by 4 bases, leaving 10 bases between them. The CDR3 loop reads CATSAGPFTEAFF. CDR3 nucleotide sequence: TGTGCCACCAGTGCTGGGCCCTTCACTGAAGCTTTCTTT.

V is TRBV5-1 and J is TRBJ2-2, with D unclear. Germline-derived CDR1 and CDR2 are SGHRS and YFSETQ. This CDR3 spans 15 amino acids. Trimming shortened V by 2 bases and J by 1 base, and 9 bases separated the two germline ends. The chain's CDR3 is CASSLDTLNTGELFF. The CDR3 bases are TGCGCCAGCAGCTTAGACACCTTGAACACCGGGGAGCTGTTTTTT.

CDR3 loop: CAWSRGEGEKLFF. The DNA of the CDR3 is TGTGCCTGGAGTAGGGGGGAAGGTGAAAAACTGTTTTTT. The chain joins TRBV30 to TRBJ1-4; possible D gene TRBD1, 6 bases. The V and J ends lost 2 bases and 7 bases respectively, with 11 bases between them. CDR1 is GTSNPN and CDR2 is SVGIG in the germline V gene (reference sequence). The CDR3 is made up of 13 amino acids.

CDR3 sequence: CASSQMVSSYNSPLHF. The CDR3, as DNA: TGCGCCAGCAGCCAAATGGTCAGCTCCTATAATTCACCCCTCCACTTT. The chain recombines TRBV4-1 with TRBJ1-6; no definite D call. Deletions cut 2 bases from V and 0 bases from J, with 8 bases between. The CDR3 is 16 amino acids. The germline V gene encodes CDR1 MGHRA and CDR2 YSYEKL.

The rearrangement joins TRBV15 to TRBJ1-6; D possibly corresponds to TRBD1 (6 bases). The V end lost 1 base, the J end lost 13 bases, and 8 bases lay between the germline ends. Germline CDR1 LNHNV, CDR2 YYDKDF (reference sequence). This CDR3 contains 12 residues. CDR3 sequence: CATSRVQGPLHF. For the CDR3, the DNA is TGTGCCACCAGCAGAGTACAGGGCCCCCTCCACTTT.